A selection of T cell receptor beta chains follows, all from one sample in a study of cytomegalovirus exposure and HLA in healthy donors. The assay was immunoSEQ multiplex PCR, and TCRdb's table has in-frame clones only and misses some. The sample contains about 140,000 clones, around 75% of which appear only once. Sample: PBMCs. These receptors all stem from a woman aged 25 to 39 in good health and CMV-seronegative. Both conserved end residues are part of each CDR3. The D gene is left open where the match is weak. The size entry is marked missing in some rows and otherwise reads once, few, many or a size class.

D: TRBD1
J: TRBJ2-2
size: NA
V: TRBV7-8
DNA: TGTGCCAGCAGCTTCCCACGGACAGGGTTCACCGGGGAGCTGTTTTTT
CDR3: CASSFPRTGFTGELFF

D: TRBD2
J: TRBJ2-1
size: NA
V: TRBV19
DNA: TGTGCCAGTGCTAATCTCCTAGCGGGAGTATACAATGAGCAGTTCTTC
CDR3: CASANLLAGVYNEQFF

D: TRBD1
J: TRBJ2-5
size: NA
V: TRBV28
DNA: TGTGCCAGCACTGAAAGGGTGGGACAGGGGGTTCGAGAGGCCCAGTACTTC
CDR3: CASTERVGQGVREAQYF

D: TRBD2
J: TRBJ2-4
size: NA
V: TRBV28
DNA: TGTGCCAGCAGCGCTCCGACTAGCGGGGGGGGAAACATTCAGTACTTC
CDR3: CASSAPTSGGGNIQYF

D: TRBD1
J: TRBJ2-5
size: NA
V: TRBV5-1
DNA: TGCGCCAGCAGTAGGAATCCGGGACAGGCCCAAGAGACCCAGTACTTC
CDR3: CASSRNPGQAQETQYF

D: NA
J: TRBJ1-2
size: NA
V: TRBV5-1
DNA: TGCGCCAGCAGCTTGAAGGGGTTCTATGGCTACACCTTC
CDR3: CASSLKGFYGYTF

D: NA
J: TRBJ1-3
size: once
V: TRBV7-6
DNA: TGTGCCAGCAGCCCTTCTGGAAACACCATATATTTT
CDR3: CASSPSGNTIYF

D: TRBD1
J: TRBJ1-5
size: few
V: TRBV2
DNA: TGTGCCAGCAGTGGGACAGGGGGCAATCAGCCCCAGCATTTT
CDR3: CASSGTGGNQPQHF

D: TRBD1
J: TRBJ2-3
size: few
V: TRBV7-3
DNA: TGTGCCAGCAGCTTACGGGGCAGGGGGCTGGCAGATACGCAGTATTTT
CDR3: CASSLRGRGLADTQYF

D: NA
J: TRBJ1-2
size: few
V: TRBV5-6
DNA: TGTGCCAGCAGCCCGGACAGTGCCGGAACCTTC
CDR3: CASSPDSAGTF

D: TRBD1
J: TRBJ1-2
size: NA
V: TRBV28
DNA: TGTGCCAGCAGTTCTGGACAGGGGATATGGTATGGCTACACCTTC
CDR3: CASSSGQGIWYGYTF

D: TRBD1
J: TRBJ1-6
size: few
V: TRBV28
DNA: TGTGCCAGCAGTCCCGGACAGGGTCGATCACCCCTCCACTTT
CDR3: CASSPGQGRSPLHF

D: TRBD1
J: TRBJ1-4
size: NA
V: TRBV10-2
DNA: TGCGCCAGCAGAAACTCCGGGACAGGGGGCATGTTTTTT
CDR3: CASRNSGTGGMFF

D: NA
J: TRBJ1-4
size: NA
V: TRBV6-1
DNA: TGTGCCAGCAGGGCCGGGACTGATGAAAAACTGTTTTTT
CDR3: CASRAGTDEKLFF

D: TRBD2
J: TRBJ2-3
size: NA
V: TRBV7-8
DNA: TGTGCCAGCAGCTTAGCGACTAGCTCAGATACGCAGTATTTT
CDR3: CASSLATSSDTQYF

D: NA
J: TRBJ2-5
size: NA
V: TRBV28
DNA: TGTGCCAGCGGCCCCCCCGCAGGGATGGGAGAGACCCAGTACTTC
CDR3: CASGPPAGMGETQYF

D: TRBD2
J: TRBJ2-3
size: NA
V: TRBV14
DNA: TGTGCCAGCAGCCAAGAAGCTGTACCCGGGACTAGCGGGACGGGCACAGATACGCAGTATTTT
CDR3: CASSQEAVPGTSGTGTDTQYF

D: TRBD1
J: TRBJ1-4
size: NA
V: TRBV27
DNA: TGTGCCAGCAGTTCACTCCGACAGGGGAACGAAAAACTGTTTTTT
CDR3: CASSSLRQGNEKLFF

D: NA
J: TRBJ1-1
size: once
V: TRBV18
DNA: TGTGCCAGCTCACCAGCGGGAGGTTTCGACACTGAAGCTTTCTTT
CDR3: CASSPAGGFDTEAFF

D: NA
J: TRBJ1-5
size: NA
V: TRBV28
DNA: TGTGCCAGCAGTGTAGATCAGCCCCAGCATTTT
CDR3: CASSVDQPQHF

D: NA
J: TRBJ1-4
size: NA
V: TRBV19
DNA: TGTGCCAGTAAAAGCAGGAATGAAAAACTGTTTTTT
CDR3: CASKSRNEKLFF

D: TRBD2
J: TRBJ2-5
size: once
V: TRBV9
DNA: TGTGCCAGCAGCGTAGCTGGGCGGGAGGGAGAGACCCAGTACTTC
CDR3: CASSVAGREGETQYF

D: NA
J: TRBJ2-5
size: few
V: TRBV9
DNA: TGTGCCAGCAGCGTCTCTACTCAAGAGACCCAGTACTTC
CDR3: CASSVSTQETQYF

D: NA
J: TRBJ2-7
size: NA
V: TRBV7-2
DNA: TGTGCCAGCCGCCGGGGTGGCACCGCCTACGAGCAGTACTTC
CDR3: CASRRGGTAYEQYF

D: NA
J: TRBJ1-4
size: NA
V: TRBV19
DNA: TGTGCCAGTAGTCCGGCAGGGTATGAAAAACTGTTTTTT
CDR3: CASSPAGYEKLFF

D: NA
J: TRBJ2-1
size: NA
V: TRBV18
DNA: TGTGCCAGCTCACCGCCCGGGGGTGGTGAGCAGTTCTTC
CDR3: CASSPPGGGEQFF

D: TRBD1
J: TRBJ2-3
size: NA
V: TRBV5-1
DNA: TGCGCCAGCAGCTTCCGGGACAGTGGGCGAGATACGCAGTATTTT
CDR3: CASSFRDSGRDTQYF

D: NA
J: TRBJ2-7
size: NA
V: TRBV30
DNA: TGTGCCTGGAGGGCGGGACTTAGGGAGCAGTACTTC
CDR3: CAWRAGLREQYF

D: NA
J: TRBJ1-1
size: NA
V: TRBV28
DNA: TGTGCCAGCAGTTTATCGGGGACTGAAGCTTTCTTT
CDR3: CASSLSGTEAFF

D: NA
J: TRBJ1-1
size: NA
V: TRBV28
DNA: TGTGCCAGCAGGGAAAGCACGGTGGAGGATGAAGCTTTCTTT
CDR3: CASRESTVEDEAFF

D: NA
J: TRBJ2-3
size: NA
V: TRBV29-1
DNA: TGCAGCGTTCGCGGGAAAAGAACTAGCACAGATACGCAGTATTTT
CDR3: CSVRGKRTSTDTQYF

D: TRBD2
J: TRBJ2-3
size: NA
V: TRBV4-2
DNA: TGTGCCAGCAGCCAAGGCGTGCGGGGGGCCGCCACAGATACGCAGTATTTT
CDR3: CASSQGVRGAATDTQYF

D: TRBD2
J: TRBJ2-7
size: NA
V: TRBV28
DNA: TGTGCCAGCAGTCCCCTCGGGACTAGCGATTACGGGGAGCAGTACTTC
CDR3: CASSPLGTSDYGEQYF

D: NA
J: TRBJ1-6
size: NA
V: TRBV7-6
DNA: TGTGCCAGCAGCTTAGAGGGGTATAATTCACCCCTCCACTTT
CDR3: CASSLEGYNSPLHF

D: NA
J: TRBJ1-6
size: NA
V: TRBV5-1
DNA: TGCGCCAGCAGCTGGGACACACAGAATTCACCCCTCCACTTT
CDR3: CASSWDTQNSPLHF

D: NA
J: TRBJ2-4
size: NA
V: TRBV6-6
DNA: TGTGCCAGCAGTTACCCCGGGGGAGCCAAAAACATTCAGTACTTC
CDR3: CASSYPGGAKNIQYF

D: TRBD2
J: TRBJ2-5
size: NA
V: TRBV7-9
DNA: TGTGCCAGCAGCTTTACTAGCGGGAGAAGCGGCGGTCGAGAGACCCAGTACTTC
CDR3: CASSFTSGRSGGRETQYF

D: TRBD1
J: TRBJ1-5
size: NA
V: TRBV6-1
DNA: TGTGCCAGCCGACCTCTAGGGACAGGCAATCAGCCCCAGCATTTT
CDR3: CASRPLGTGNQPQHF

D: NA
J: TRBJ2-1
size: NA
V: TRBV30
DNA: TGTGCCTGGAGCGCCAGGCAATACTACAATGAGCAGTTCTTC
CDR3: CAWSARQYYNEQFF

D: TRBD1
J: TRBJ1-5
size: NA
V: TRBV6-1
DNA: TGTGCCAGCAGTCGCTCGACAGGGGGAAATCAGCCCCAGCATTTT
CDR3: CASSRSTGGNQPQHF

D: TRBD2
J: TRBJ2-5
size: few
V: TRBV6-1
DNA: TGTGCCAGCAGTCGGACTAGCGGGGGCCAAGAGACCCAGTACTTC
CDR3: CASSRTSGGQETQYF

D: NA
J: TRBJ1-4
size: NA
V: TRBV28
DNA: TGTGCCAGCGGTCGAGGTGAAAAACTGTTTTTT
CDR3: CASGRGEKLFF